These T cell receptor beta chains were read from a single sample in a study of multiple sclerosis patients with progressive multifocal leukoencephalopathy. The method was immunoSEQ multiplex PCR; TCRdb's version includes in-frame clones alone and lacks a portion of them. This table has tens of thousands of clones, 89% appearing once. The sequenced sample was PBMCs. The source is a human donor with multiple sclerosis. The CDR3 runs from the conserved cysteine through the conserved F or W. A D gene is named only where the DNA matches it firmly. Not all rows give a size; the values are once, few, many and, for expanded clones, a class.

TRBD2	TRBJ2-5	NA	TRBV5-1	TGCGCCAGCAGCTTGGGGGAGGGTCGAGGGGAGACCCAGTACTTC	CASSLGEGRGETQYF
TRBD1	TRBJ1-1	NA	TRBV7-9	TGTGCCAGCAGCCCGGACAGGGGGAACACTGAAGCTTTCTTT	CASSPDRGNTEAFF
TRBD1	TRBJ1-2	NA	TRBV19	TGTGCCAGTAGTGCAAGGACAGGGAATGACGGTGGCTGCACCTTC	CASSARTGNDGGCTF
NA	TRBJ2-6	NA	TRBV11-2	TGTGCCAGCAGCCCCCGACAGGCCTTAAGCTCTGGGGCCAACGTCCTGACTTTC	CASSPRQALSSGANVLTF
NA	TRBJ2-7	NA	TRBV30	TGTGCCTGGAGTGTCGGGCAGGGACCCTACGAGCAGTACTTC	CAWSVGQGPYEQYF
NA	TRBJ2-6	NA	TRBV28	TGTGCCAGCCCCCGAGGCAGGGCGACTTTC	CASPRGRATF
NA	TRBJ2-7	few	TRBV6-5	TGTGCCAGCAGTTACAGGGTGAACAACTACGAGCAGTACTTC	CASSYRVNNYEQYF
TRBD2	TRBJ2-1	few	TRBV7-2	TGTGCCAGCAGCTTAGGCGGGACTAGCGGCAAAAATGAGCAGTTCTTC	CASSLGGTSGKNEQFF
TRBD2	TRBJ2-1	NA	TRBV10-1	TGCGCCAGCATTTTTAGCGGGACGAGCTCCTACAATGAGCAGTTCTTC	CASIFSGTSSYNEQFF
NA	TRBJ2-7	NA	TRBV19	TGTGCCAGTAGTATAGATATCGGTATGGGGGAATACGAGCAGTACTTC	CASSIDIGMGEYEQYF
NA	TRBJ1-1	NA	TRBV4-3	TGCGCCAGCAGCCAAGATCTGGGAGATAACACTGAAGCTTTCTTT	CASSQDLGDNTEAFF
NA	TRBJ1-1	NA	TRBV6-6	TGTGCCAGCAGTGTAGCCGCTGAGAACACTGAAGCTTTCTTT	CASSVAAENTEAFF
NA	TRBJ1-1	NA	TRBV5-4	TGTGCCAGCAGCTTGGCCTCCGCGGCGCACACTGAAGCTTTCTTT	CASSLASAAHTEAFF
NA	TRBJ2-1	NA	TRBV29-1	TGCAGCGCCCCCGGGGCTAGTCTGTACCCCTCTGAGCAGTTCTTC	CSAPGASLYPSEQFF
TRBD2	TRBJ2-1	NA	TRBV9	TGTGCCAGCAGCGCTAGCGGGAGTGAGGGTGAGCAGTTCTTC	CASSASGSEGEQFF
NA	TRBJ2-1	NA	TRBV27	TGTGCCAGCAGCCCCCCTACAAGAGAAAGGATCGACAATGAGCAGTTCTTC	CASSPPTRERIDNEQFF
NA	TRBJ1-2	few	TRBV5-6	TGTGCCAGCAGCTCCAGGGATGGCTACACCTTC	CASSSRDGYTF
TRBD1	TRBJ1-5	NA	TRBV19	TGTGCCAGTACCCCCGGGACAGGGTATAATCAGCCCCAGCATTTT	CASTPGTGYNQPQHF
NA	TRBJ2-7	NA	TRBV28	TGTGCCAGCAGTTGGAATCCCACAGCGGACTACGAGCAGTACTTC	CASSWNPTADYEQYF
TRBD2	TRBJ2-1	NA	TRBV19	TGTGCCAGTACCCCTCTGGGGATAGCGGGAGACAATGAGCAGTTCTTC	CASTPLGIAGDNEQFF
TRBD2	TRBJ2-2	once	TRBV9	TGTGCCAGCAGCGTAGGTCGGACTAGCCCCGGGGAGCTGTTTTTT	CASSVGRTSPGELFF
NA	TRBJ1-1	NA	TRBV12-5	TGTGCTAGTGGTTTGATCAACAGGGCGAAAGCTTTCTTT	CASGLINRAKAFF
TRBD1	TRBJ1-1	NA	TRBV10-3	TGTGCCATCAGTGAGCCGGGCAGGGGGCGGAACACTGAAGCTTTCTTT	CAISEPGRGRNTEAFF
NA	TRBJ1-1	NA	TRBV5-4	TGTGCCAGCAGCTTGGCGAACACTGAAGCTTTCTTT	CASSLANTEAFF
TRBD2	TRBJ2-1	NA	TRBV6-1	TGTGCCAGCAGTGAAAGAGGGCTAGCGGGAGCCAACAATGAGCAGTTCTTC	CASSERGLAGANNEQFF
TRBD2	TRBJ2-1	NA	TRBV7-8	TGTGCCAGCAGCTTAGATGTAGCGGGAGGACTGAGCTCCTACAATGAGCAGTTCTTC	CASSLDVAGGLSSYNEQFF
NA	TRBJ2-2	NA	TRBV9	TGTGCCAGCAGCGTAGAGCCAGTTGGCACCGGGGAGCTGTTTTTT	CASSVEPVGTGELFF
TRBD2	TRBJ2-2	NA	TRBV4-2	TGTGCCAGCAGCCAGGGGACTAGCGGCCGGGGCACCGGGGAGCTGTTTTTT	CASSQGTSGRGTGELFF
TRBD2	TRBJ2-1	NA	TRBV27	TGTGCCTTACGGGGGGGAGGGCCACATGAGCAGTTCTTC	CALRGGGPHEQFF
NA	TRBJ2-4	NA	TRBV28	TGTGCCACCGTCGAGGGGACCAAAAACATTCAGTACTTC	CATVEGTKNIQYF
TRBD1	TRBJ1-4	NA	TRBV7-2	TGTGCCAGCAGCTTATATCCAGGGGGCGCTGAAAAACTGTTTTTT	CASSLYPGGAEKLFF
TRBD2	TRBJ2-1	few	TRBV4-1	TGCGCCAGCAGCCAAGAAAGGGCTCTAGCGGGAGGAGGCAATGAGCAGTTCTTC	CASSQERALAGGGNEQFF
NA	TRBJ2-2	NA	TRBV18	TGTGCCAGCTCACCATTCCCGGGGACGAACACCGGGGAGCTGTTTTTT	CASSPFPGTNTGELFF
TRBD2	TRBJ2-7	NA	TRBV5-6	TGTGCCAGCAGCTTGGTAGCTAGCGGAAACTACGAGCAGTACTTC	CASSLVASGNYEQYF
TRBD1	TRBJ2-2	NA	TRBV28	TGTGCCAGCAGCACCCCGGGACAGGGGTCAGCAGGGGAGCTGTTTTTT	CASSTPGQGSAGELFF
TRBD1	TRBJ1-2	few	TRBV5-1	TGCGCCAGCAGCTTGGCCACCAGGGGGAACTATGGCTACACCTTC	CASSLATRGNYGYTF
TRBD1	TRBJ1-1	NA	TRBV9	TGTGCCAGCAGCGAGGCAGGGGGCGCGAACACTGAAGCTTTCTTT	CASSEAGGANTEAFF
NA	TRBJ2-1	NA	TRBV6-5	TGTGCCAGCAGTTACTCCTCGGGAGCATACAATGAGCAGTTCTTC	CASSYSSGAYNEQFF
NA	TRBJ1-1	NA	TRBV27	TGTGCCAGCAGTTTCGGGAGGCAGGGGAGTACTGAAGCTTTCTTT	CASSFGRQGSTEAFF
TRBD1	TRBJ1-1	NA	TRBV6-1	TGTGCCAGCTCCTGGGACAGGTCGTATTCCACTGAAGCTTTCTTT	CASSWDRSYSTEAFF
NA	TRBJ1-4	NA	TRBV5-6	TGTGCCAGCAGCCGACGCGGGACACATGAAAAACTGTTTTTT	CASSRRGTHEKLFF
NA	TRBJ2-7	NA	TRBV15	TGTGCCACCAGCTTACTGAGGAGCTCCTACGAGCAGTACTTC	CATSLLRSSYEQYF
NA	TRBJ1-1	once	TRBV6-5	TGTGCCAGCAGTTACAATGGGAACACTGAAGCTTTCTTT	CASSYNGNTEAFF
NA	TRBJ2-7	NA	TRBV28	TGTGCCAGCAGTTTTTCATACGAGCAGTACTTC	CASSFSYEQYF
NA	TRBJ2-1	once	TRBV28	TGTGCCAGCAGTTTACGACAGCAACTATCCTACAATGAGCAGTTCTTC	CASSLRQQLSYNEQFF